Presented here are 21 T cell receptor beta chains from one specimen sequenced in a study of T-cell reconstitution after alpha-beta-depleted transplantation in children (dated by TCRdb to about 2016). Library prep was done by PCR. The run used an Illumina HiSeq 2500. TCR libraries were prepared with molecular barcoding, using unique molecular identifiers to normalize TCRbeta repertoire quantification. The public reads were reprocessed in TCRdb via fastp at Q25 and MiXCR, keeping in-frame beta chains. Each CDR3 protein gets just one entry, which takes the most common genes and DNA from the rows behind it. This sample is represented by approximately 150,000 distinct CDR3 sequences; 8.8% of them were singletons. The top ten clones comprise roughly 18% of the sample. Per the publication, the treatment or condition label means: allogeneic hematopoietic cell transplantation with graft depleted of TCRalphabeta T cells and CD19 B cells.

The sequenced sample was PBMCs, mostly from graft donor cells, obtained 180 days after TCRalphabeta/CD19-depleted stem cell transplant. The receptors come from a female patient aged 2-15 years who had a stem cell transplant for congenital amegakaryocytic thrombocytopenia, so the T cells may come from the graft donor.

This clonotype was seen many times. The rearrangement uses TRBV11-2 and TRBJ1-6; 9 bases agree with TRBD1. V was clipped by 4 bases and J by 10 bases; unmatched bases: 5. CDR1 and CDR2 (germline): SGHAT, FQNNGV. This CDR3 has 14 amino acids. The chain's CDR3 is CASSWDRDGSPLHF. In DNA, the CDR3 is TGTGCCAGCAGCTGGGACAGGGACGGCTCACCCCTCCACTTT.

Many counts were recorded for this clonotype. This chain connects TRBV20-1 to TRBJ2-7, with D maybe TRBD2 (6 bases). Germline loops: CDR1 DFQATT, CDR2 SNEGSKA (reference sequence). V lost 7 bases to trimming and J lost 0 bases, with 13 bases between them. There are 13 residues in the CDR3. CDR3 nucleotide sequence: TGCAGTGTTAGGGACTCATCCTCCTACGAGCAGTACTTC. Translating gives CSVRDSSSYEQYF.

This rearrangement joins TRBV20-1 to TRBJ2-7; 7 bases are a match to TRBD2. The germline gives CDR1 DFQATT, CDR2 SNEGSKA (reference sequence). The CDR3 loop spans 14 amino acids. V lost 1 base, J lost 4 bases, and 7 bases stayed unmatched. The CDR3 loop is CSARVLGRAYEQYF. In DNA, the CDR3 is TGCAGTGCTAGAGTGCTGGGGAGGGCTTACGAGCAGTACTTC.

Ten or more counts support this clonotype. The chain has TRBV7-2 and TRBJ2-1; a possible D gene is TRBD2 (6 bases). This CDR3 region has 16 residues. V lost 5 bases and J lost 8, with 22 bases in between. Germline values: CDR1 SGHTA, CDR2 FQGNSA. DNA of the CDR3: TGTGCCAGCAGCCCCATGCCGGGGGACCTTACATATGAGCAGTTCTTC. It specifies CASSPMPGDLTYEQFF.

This clonotype was observed many times. V and J are TRBV5-1 and TRBJ2-7, with D possibly TRBD2 on 6 matching bases. The CDR3 is 15 residues long. The germline CDR1 and CDR2 sequences are SGHRS and YFSETQ. Trimming took 0 bases from V and 4 from J, leaving 14 bases between them. CDR3 in amino acids: CASSLVEGSMYEQYF. The CDR3 region has the DNA TGCGCCAGCAGCTTGGTGGAGGGGAGTATGTACGAGCAGTACTTC. The complete variable domain, with remaining parts taken from reference TRBV5-1 and TRBJ2-7, reads KAGVTQTPRYLIKTRGQQVTLSCSPISGHRSVSWYQQTPGQGLQFLFEYFSETQRNKGNFPGRFSGRQFSNSRSEMNVSTLELGDSALYLCASSLVEGSMYEQYFGPGTRLTVT.

This clonotype was recorded at least ten times. This chain joins TRBV5-1 and TRBJ1-4; TRBD1 agrees at 10 bases. This CDR3 is 15 amino acids long. CDR1 is SGHRS, CDR2 YFSETQ, per germline. V was pared by 3 bases and J by 6 bases, with 5 bases of the junction left unmatched. The CDR3 spells CASSYGGTGDEKLFF. DNA of the CDR3: TGCGCCAGCAGCTACGGAGGGACAGGGGATGAAAAACTGTTTTTT.

This clonotype was found a few times. The chain carries TRBV15 and TRBJ2-5; D not resolved. This CDR3 region has 13 residues. Per the germline V gene, CDR1 is LNHNV and CDR2 is YYDKDF (reference sequence). Trimming pared 1 base from V and 5 bases from J, leaving 8 bases between. CDR3 sequence reads: CATSRGGLETQYF. DNA for the CDR3: TGTGCCACCAGCAGAGGTGGGCTGGAGACCCAGTACTTC. Based on the CDR3 plus reference TRBV15 and TRBJ2-5, the full variable domain is DAMVIQNPRYQVTQFGKPVTLSCSQTLNHNVMYWYQQKSSQAPKLLFHYYDKDFNNEADTPDNFQSRRPNTSFCFLDIRSPGLGDTAMYLCATSRGGLETQYFGPGTRLLVL.

At least ten counts were recorded for this clonotype. The chain couples TRBV5-1 to TRBJ1-3; TRBD1 might be the D (5 bases). The CDR3 length is 14 residues. Trimming stripped 0 bases from V and 4 bases from J, with 8 bases between. The germline V gene has CDR1 SGHRS and CDR2 YFSETQ. The CDR3 DNA reads as TGCGCCAGCAGCTTGGAGGGGACGGGAAACACCATATATTTT. Its protein product is CASSLEGTGNTIYF.

This clonotype was detected ten times or more. The V and J genes are TRBV4-1 and TRBJ1-2; D is possibly TRBD1 (5 bases). Germline V gives CDR1 MGHRA, CDR2 YSYEKL. This CDR3 has 16 amino acids. The V end was cut by 4 bases, the J end by 5 bases, with 20 bases between. CDR3 residues: CASSLPQAMEGYGYTF. Here the CDR3 DNA reads TGCGCCAGCAGCCTACCACAGGCCATGGAAGGTTATGGCTACACCTTC.

Concerning this clonotype: Relative to the germline gene, one junction end is altered; a read error may explain this. V and J are TRBV7-9 and TRBJ1-4; possibly TRBD1 for D (6 bases). Per germline, CDR1 SEHNR and CDR2 FQNEAQ (reference sequence). The CDR3 loop spans 14 amino acids. CDR3 residues: CDSSPGRGDEKLFF. The CDR3 region has the DNA TGTGACAGCAGCCCCGGAAGGGGGGATGAAAAACTGTTTTTT.

This clonotype was seen repeatedly, ten times or more. The chain is built from TRBV6-1 and TRBJ2-3; D is possibly TRBD2 (6 bases). The CDR3 is 14 amino acids. V was trimmed by 10 bases and J by 4 bases, leaving 18 bases between them. Germline values: CDR1 MNHNS, CDR2 SASEGT. The CDR3 protein is CAIGTPRVSDTQYF. CDR3 in DNA: TGTGCCATAGGGACTCCCAGGGTCTCAGATACGCAGTATTTT.

The chain employs TRBV7-9 and TRBJ2-5; TRBD1 is a possible D gene (5 bases). CDR3 size: 17 residues. Trimming stripped 1 base from V and 5 bases from J, with 20 bases between. CDR1 and CDR2 (germline): SEHNR, FQNEAQ (reference sequence). CDR3 region: CASSLVRWGLARETQYF. CDR3 nucleotides: TGTGCCAGCAGCTTAGTTCGGTGGGGCCTGGCGCGGGAGACCCAGTACTTC.

This clonotype has a count of ten or more. The J gene is TRBJ2-1, the V gene TRBV20-1; D unclear. V was pared by 2 bases and J by 1 base, with 12 bases between. CDR3 length equals 15 residues. Germline V gives CDR1 DFQATT, CDR2 SNEGSKA (reference sequence). As DNA, the CDR3 is TGCAGTGCTAGAAAACCGGGCCCTTCCTACAATGAGCAGTTCTTC. Its protein product is CSARKPGPSYNEQFF.

This clonotype was seen at least ten times. The gene calls are TRBV12-3 or TRBV12-4 and TRBJ1-4; no definite D call. CDR3 size: 14 residues. The V gene lost 8 bases and the J gene lost 2 bases, with 12 bases spanning the gap. In DNA, the CDR3 is TGTGCCAGCCGAAGGACGGATACTAATGAAAAACTGTTTTTT. This gives the protein CASRRTDTNEKLFF.

This clonotype was detected many times. CDR3 region: CASSLSKGQGALERETQYF. The CDR3 nucleotides are TGTGCCAGCAGCTTAAGCAAGGGGCAGGGGGCCTTGGAACGAGAGACCCAGTACTTC. The rearrangement joins TRBV11-1 to TRBJ2-5; 8 bases match TRBD1. The CDR3 covers 19 residues. Trimming at V came to 2 bases and at J to 4 bases, leaving 18 bases not matched to a gene. Per germline, CDR1 SGHAT and CDR2 FQDESV (reference sequence).

The gene calls are TRBV6-1 and TRBJ1-1, with 8 nucleotides matching TRBD1. The CDR3 covers 13 residues. Germline V gene sequence: CDR1 MNHNS, CDR2 SASEGT. V shed 4 bases, J shed 7 bases, and the junction held 5 bases outside the gene matches. This chain's CDR3 is CASSADRAYEAFF. In nucleotides, the CDR3 is TGTGCCAGCAGTGCGGACAGGGCCTATGAAGCTTTCTTT.

This clonotype was detected ten times or more. This chain links TRBV7-3 with TRBJ2-2, with TRBD2 identical over 8 bases. This CDR3 has 17 residues. Germline CDR1 and CDR2: SGHTA and FQGTGA. V lost 6 bases to trimming and J lost 0 bases; unmatched junction nucleotides: 9. The CDR3 is CASSRSSGFPNTGELFF. The CDR3 coding sequence is TGTGCCAGCAGTCGCTCTAGCGGGTTTCCGAACACCGGGGAGCTGTTTTTT. Based on the CDR3 plus reference TRBV7-3 and TRBJ2-2, the full variable domain is GAGVSQTPSNKVTEKGKYVELRCDPISGHTALYWYRQSLGQGPEFLIYFQGTGAADDSGLPNDRFFAVRPEGSVSTLKIQRTERGDSAVYLCASSRSSGFPNTGELFFGEGSRLTVL.

This clonotype was found many times. This sequence joins TRBV6-5 and TRBJ2-7; 7 bases are a match to TRBD2. The V gene's germline CDR1 is MNHEY and CDR2 SVGAGI. The CDR3 consists of 15 residues. Trimming at V came to 6 bases and at J to 3 bases, leaving 11 bases not matched to a gene. CDR3 coding DNA: TGTGCCAGCAGATTGGGTGGGGGGGAGTACTACGAGCAGTACTTC. It specifies CASRLGGGEYYEQYF.

This clonotype was picked up a small number of times. The gene calls are TRBV20-1 and TRBJ1-4; D is unclear. V was cut by 3 bases and J by 5 bases, with 13 bases left in between. This CDR3 has 14 amino acids. Per germline, CDR1 DFQATT and CDR2 SNEGSKA (reference sequence). The CDR3 DNA is TGCAGTGCTAGTGGGCCAGAGAGCAATGAAAAACTGTTTTTT. Protein product: CSASGPESNEKLFF.

On this clonotype: A much more abundant neighbour one base away suggests this may be a read error. V is TRBV20-1 and J is TRBJ2-3; the D is unclear. The V end was cut by 1 base, the J end by 15 bases, with 5 bases between. Germline V CDR1 and CDR2: DFQATT, SNEGSKA (reference sequence). The CDR3 consists of 8 residues. CDR3 loop: CSARGHYF. CDR3 nucleotide sequence: TGCAGTGCTAGAGGGCACTATTTT.

V and J are TRBV6-1 and TRBJ2-2, with 12 bases that match TRBD2. V gave up 7 bases and J gave up 3 bases; unmatched junction bases: 9. CDR3 length: 17 amino acids. The V gene's germline CDR1 is MNHNS and CDR2 SASEGT. CDR3 coding DNA: TGTGCCAGCAACGGACTAGCGGGATCTCGGTACACCGGGGAGCTGTTTTTT. Protein sequence: CASNGLAGSRYTGELFF.